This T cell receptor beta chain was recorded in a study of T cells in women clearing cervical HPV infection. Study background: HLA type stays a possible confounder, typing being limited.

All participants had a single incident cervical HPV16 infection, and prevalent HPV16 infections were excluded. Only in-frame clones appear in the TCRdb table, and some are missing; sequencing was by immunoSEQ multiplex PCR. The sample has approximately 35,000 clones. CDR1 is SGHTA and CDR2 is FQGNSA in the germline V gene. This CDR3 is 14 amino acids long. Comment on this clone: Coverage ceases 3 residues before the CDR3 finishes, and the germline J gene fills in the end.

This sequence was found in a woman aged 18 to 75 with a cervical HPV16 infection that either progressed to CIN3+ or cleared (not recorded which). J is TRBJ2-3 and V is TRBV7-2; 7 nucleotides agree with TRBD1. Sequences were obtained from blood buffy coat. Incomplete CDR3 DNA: TGTGCCAGCACCCAGACAGGGCTTGGGCAGCCG. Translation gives CASTQTGLGQP. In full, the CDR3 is CASTQTGLGQPQYF.